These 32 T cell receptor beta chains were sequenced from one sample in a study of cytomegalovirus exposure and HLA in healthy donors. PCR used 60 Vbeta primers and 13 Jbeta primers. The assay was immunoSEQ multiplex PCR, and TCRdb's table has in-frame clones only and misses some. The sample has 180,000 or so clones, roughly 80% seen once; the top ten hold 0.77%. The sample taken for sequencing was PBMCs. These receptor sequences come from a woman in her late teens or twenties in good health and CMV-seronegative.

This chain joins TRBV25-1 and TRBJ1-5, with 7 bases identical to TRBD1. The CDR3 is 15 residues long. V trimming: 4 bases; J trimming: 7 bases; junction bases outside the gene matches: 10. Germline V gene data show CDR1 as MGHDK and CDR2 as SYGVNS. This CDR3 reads CASSGATGLYQPQHF. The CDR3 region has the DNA TGTGCCAGCAGTGGGGCGACAGGGCTCTACCAGCCCCAGCATTTT.

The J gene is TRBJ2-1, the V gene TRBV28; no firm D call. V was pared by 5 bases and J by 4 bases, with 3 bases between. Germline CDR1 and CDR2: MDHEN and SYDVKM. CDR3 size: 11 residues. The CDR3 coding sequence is TGTGCCAGCAGTCGGTACAATGAGCAGTTCTTC. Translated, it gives CASSRYNEQFF.

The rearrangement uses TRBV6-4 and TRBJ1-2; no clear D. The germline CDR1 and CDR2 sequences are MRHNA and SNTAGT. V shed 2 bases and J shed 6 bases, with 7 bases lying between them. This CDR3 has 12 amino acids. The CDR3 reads CASSDIYDGYTF. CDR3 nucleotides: TGTGCCAGCAGTGACATCTATGATGGCTACACCTTC.

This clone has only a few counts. CDR3 amino acids: CASSSPPTYEQYF. The CDR3 nucleotides are TGTGCCAGCAGTTCGCCTCCTACCTACGAGCAGTACTTC. The chain combines TRBV11-2 with TRBJ2-7; D unclear. The CDR3 covers 13 residues. V lost 6 bases and J 2 bases, leaving 11 bases between the germline ends. The V gene's germline CDR1 is SGHAT and CDR2 FQNNGV.

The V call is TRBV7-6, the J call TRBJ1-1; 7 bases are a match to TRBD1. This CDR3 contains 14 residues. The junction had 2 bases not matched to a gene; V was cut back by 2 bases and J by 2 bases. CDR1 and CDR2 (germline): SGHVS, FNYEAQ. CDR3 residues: CASSLRTGNTEAFF. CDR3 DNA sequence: TGTGCCAGCAGCTTACGGACAGGAAACACTGAAGCTTTCTTT. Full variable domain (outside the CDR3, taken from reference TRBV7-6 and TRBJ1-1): GAGVSQSPRYKVTKRGQDVALRCDPISGHVSLYWYRQALGQGPEFLTYFNYEAQQDKSGLPNDRFSAERPEGSISTLTIQRTEQRDSAMYRCASSLRTGNTEAFFGQGTRLTVV.

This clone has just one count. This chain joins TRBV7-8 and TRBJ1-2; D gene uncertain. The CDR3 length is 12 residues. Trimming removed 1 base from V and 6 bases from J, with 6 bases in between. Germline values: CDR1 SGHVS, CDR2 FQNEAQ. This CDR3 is CASSLGGDGYTF. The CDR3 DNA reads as TGTGCCAGCAGCTTAGGAGGAGATGGCTACACCTTC.

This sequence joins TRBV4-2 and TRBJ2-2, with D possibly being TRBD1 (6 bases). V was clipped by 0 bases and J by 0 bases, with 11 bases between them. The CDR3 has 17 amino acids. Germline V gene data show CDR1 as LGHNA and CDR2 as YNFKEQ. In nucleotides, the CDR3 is TGTGCCAGCAGCCAAGATACCCAGGGGCCGAACACCGGGGAGCTGTTTTTT. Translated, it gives CASSQDTQGPNTGELFF.

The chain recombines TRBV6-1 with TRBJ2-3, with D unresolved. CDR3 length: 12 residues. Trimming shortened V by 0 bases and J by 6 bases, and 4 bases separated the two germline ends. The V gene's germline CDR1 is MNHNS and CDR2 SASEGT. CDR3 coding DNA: TGTGCCAGCAGTGAAGCGAGCGATACGCAGTATTTT. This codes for CASSEASDTQYF.

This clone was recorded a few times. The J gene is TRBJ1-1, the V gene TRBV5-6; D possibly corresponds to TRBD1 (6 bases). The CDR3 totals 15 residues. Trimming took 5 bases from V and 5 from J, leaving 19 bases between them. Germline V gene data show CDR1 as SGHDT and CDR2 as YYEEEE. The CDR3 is CASRKRTGLGTEAFF. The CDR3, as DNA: TGTGCCAGCAGAAAGCGTACAGGGCTGGGGACTGAAGCTTTCTTT. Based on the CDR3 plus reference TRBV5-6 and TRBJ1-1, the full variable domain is DAGVTQSPTHLIKTRGQQVTLRCSPKSGHDTVSWYQQALGQGPQFIFQYYEEEERQRGNFPDRFSGHQFPNYSSELNVNALLLGDSALYLCASRKRTGLGTEAFFGQGTRLTVV.

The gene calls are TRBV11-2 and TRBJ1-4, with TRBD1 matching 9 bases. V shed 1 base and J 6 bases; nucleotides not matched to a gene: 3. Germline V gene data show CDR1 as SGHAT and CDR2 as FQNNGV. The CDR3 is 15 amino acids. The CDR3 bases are TGTGCCAGCAGCTTAGGGGACAGGGATCATGAAAAACTGTTTTTT. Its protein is CASSLGDRDHEKLFF.

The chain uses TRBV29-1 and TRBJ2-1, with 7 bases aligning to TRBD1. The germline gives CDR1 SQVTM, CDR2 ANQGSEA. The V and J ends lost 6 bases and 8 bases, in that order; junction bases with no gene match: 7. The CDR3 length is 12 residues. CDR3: CSVQTGTHEQFF. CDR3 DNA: TGCAGCGTCCAGACAGGGACCCATGAGCAGTTCTTC.

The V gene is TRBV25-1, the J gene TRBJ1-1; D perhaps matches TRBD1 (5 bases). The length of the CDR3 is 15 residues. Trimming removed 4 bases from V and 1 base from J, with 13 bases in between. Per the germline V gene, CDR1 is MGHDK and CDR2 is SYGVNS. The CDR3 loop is CASSAIGGANTEAFF. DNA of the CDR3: TGTGCCAGCAGTGCTATCGGGGGTGCGAACACTGAAGCTTTCTTT.

In DNA form, the CDR3 reads TGCGCCAGCAAGAACGCGACTAGCACAGATACGCAGTATTTT. Translation: CASKNATSTDTQYF. The chain carries TRBV5-1 and TRBJ2-3; D is uncertain. The V and J ends lost 6 bases and 0 bases respectively, with 11 bases between them. The V gene's germline CDR1 is SGHRS and CDR2 YFSETQ. The CDR3 loop spans 14 amino acids.

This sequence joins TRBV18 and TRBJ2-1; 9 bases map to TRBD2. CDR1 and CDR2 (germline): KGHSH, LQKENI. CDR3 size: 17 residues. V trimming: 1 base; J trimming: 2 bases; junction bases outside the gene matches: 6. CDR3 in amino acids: CASSPQVAGVAYNEQFF. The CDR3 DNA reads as TGTGCCAGCTCACCACAGGTAGCGGGAGTTGCCTACAATGAGCAGTTCTTC.

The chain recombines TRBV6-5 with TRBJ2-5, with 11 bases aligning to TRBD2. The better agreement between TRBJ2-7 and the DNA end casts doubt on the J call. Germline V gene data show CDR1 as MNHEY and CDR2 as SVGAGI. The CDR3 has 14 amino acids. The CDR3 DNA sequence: TGTGCCAGCAGTCCCGGACTAGCGGGCTACGAGCAGTACTTC. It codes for CASSPGLAGYEQYF.

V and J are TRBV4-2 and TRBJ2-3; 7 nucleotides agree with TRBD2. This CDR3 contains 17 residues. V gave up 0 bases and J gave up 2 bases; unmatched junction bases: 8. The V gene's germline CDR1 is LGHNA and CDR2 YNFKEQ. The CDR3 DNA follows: TGTGCCAGCAGCCAAGATACGGAAGCGGGGAACACAGATACGCAGTATTTT. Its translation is CASSQDTEAGNTDTQYF.

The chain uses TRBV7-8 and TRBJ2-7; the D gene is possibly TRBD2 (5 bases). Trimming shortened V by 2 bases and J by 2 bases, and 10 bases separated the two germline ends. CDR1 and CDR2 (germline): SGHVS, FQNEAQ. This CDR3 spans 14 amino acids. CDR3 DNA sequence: TGTGCCAGCAGCTTACTCAGCGGACCCTACGAGCAGTACTTC. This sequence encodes CASSLLSGPYEQYF.

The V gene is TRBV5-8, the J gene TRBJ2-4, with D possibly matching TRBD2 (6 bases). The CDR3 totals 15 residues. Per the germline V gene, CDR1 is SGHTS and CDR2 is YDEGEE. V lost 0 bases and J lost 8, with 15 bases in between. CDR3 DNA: TGTGCCAGCAGCTTGGTCCCGGACTATGGCGACATTCAGTACTTC. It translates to CASSLVPDYGDIQYF.

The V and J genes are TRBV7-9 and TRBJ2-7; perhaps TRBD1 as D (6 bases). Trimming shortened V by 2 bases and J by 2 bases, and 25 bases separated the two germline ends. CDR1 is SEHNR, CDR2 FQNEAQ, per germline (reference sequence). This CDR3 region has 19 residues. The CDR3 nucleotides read TGTGCCAGCAGCTTAAGCGAGTTGAAAACCCAGGGGATTGCCTACGAGCAGTACTTC. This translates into CASSLSELKTQGIAYEQYF.

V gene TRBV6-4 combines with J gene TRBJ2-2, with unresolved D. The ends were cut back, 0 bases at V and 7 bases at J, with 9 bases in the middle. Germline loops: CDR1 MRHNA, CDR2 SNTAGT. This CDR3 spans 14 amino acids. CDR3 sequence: CASSDSRADGELFF. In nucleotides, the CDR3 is TGTGCCAGCAGTGACTCGCGCGCGGACGGGGAGCTGTTTTTT.

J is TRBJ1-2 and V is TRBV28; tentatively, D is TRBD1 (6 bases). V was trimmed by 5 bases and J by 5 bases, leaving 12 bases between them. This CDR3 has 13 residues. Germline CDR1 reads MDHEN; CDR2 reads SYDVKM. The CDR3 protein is CASSGGSHYGYTF. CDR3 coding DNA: TGTGCCAGCAGTGGGGGCAGTCATTATGGCTACACCTTC.

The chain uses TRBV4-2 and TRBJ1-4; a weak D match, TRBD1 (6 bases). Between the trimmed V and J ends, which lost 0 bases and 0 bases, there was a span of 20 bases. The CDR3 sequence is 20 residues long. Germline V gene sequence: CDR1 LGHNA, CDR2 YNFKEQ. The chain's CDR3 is CASSQDIVLGDIATNEKLFF. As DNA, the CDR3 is TGTGCCAGCAGCCAAGACATCGTACTCGGGGACATAGCAACTAATGAAAAACTGTTTTTT.

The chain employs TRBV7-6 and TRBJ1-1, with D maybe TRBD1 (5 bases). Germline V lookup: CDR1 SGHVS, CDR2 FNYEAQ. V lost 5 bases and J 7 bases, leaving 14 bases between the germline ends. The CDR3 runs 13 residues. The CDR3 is CASSPQETFEAFF. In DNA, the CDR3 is TGTGCCAGCAGCCCACAGGAGACTTTTGAAGCTTTCTTT.

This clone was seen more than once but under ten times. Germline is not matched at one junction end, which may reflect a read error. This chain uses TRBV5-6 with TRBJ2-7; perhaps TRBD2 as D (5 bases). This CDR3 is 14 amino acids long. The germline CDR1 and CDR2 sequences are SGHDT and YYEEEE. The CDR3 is CASSLVADSDEQYF. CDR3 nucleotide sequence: TGTGCCAGCAGCTTGGTTGCGGACTCCGACGAGCAGTACTTC.

The CDR3 region has the DNA TGTGCCAGCACGCCGAGTGATACTAACACTGAAGCTTTCTTT. As protein: CASTPSDTNTEAFF. The chain is built from TRBV9 and TRBJ1-1; D uncertain. This CDR3 is built from 14 residues. Trimming shortened V by 6 bases and J by 2 bases, and 14 bases separated the two germline ends. Germline V gene lookup returns CDR1 SGDLS and CDR2 YYNGEE.

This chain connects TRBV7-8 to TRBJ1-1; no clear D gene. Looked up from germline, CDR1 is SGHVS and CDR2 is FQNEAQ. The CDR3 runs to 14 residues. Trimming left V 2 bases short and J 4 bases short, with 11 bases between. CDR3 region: CASSLTAGGTEAFF. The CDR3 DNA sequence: TGTGCCAGCAGCTTAACAGCGGGAGGCACTGAAGCTTTCTTT.

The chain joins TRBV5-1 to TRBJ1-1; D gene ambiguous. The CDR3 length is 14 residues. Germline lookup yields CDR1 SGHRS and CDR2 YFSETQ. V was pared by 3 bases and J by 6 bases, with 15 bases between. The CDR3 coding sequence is TGCGCCAGCAGCTCCTCTAGTGTTAACTCTGAAGCTTTCTTT. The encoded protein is CASSSSSVNSEAFF.

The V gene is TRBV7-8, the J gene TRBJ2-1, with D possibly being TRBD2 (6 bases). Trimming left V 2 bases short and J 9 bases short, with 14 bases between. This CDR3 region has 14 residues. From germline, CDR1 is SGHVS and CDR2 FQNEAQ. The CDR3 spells CASSLIPAGFEQFF. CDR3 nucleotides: TGTGCCAGCAGCTTAATCCCCGCGGGGTTTGAGCAGTTCTTC.

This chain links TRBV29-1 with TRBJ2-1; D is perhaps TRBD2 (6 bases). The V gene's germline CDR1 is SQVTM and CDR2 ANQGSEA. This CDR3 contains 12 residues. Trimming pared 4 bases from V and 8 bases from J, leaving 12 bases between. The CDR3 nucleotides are TGCAGCGTTGGACTAGTGGGCGATGAGCAGTTCTTC. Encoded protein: CSVGLVGDEQFF.

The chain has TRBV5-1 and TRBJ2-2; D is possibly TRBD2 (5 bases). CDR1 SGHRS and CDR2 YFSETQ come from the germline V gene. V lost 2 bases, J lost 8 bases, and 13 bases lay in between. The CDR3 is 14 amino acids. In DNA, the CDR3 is TGCGCCAGCAGCTTCGCGACGGGGTGGGGGGAGCTGTTTTTT. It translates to CASSFATGWGELFF.

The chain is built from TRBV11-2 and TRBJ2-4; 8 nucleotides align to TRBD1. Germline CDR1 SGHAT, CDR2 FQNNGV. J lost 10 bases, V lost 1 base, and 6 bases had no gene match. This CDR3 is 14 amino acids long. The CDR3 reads CASSLVGQGRIQYF. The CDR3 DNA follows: TGTGCCAGCAGCTTAGTCGGACAGGGTCGAATTCAGTACTTC.

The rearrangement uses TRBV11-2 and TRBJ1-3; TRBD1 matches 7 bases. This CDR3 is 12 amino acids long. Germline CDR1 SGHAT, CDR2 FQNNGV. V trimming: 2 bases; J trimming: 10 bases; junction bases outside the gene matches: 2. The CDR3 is CASSLTGATIYF. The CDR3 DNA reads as TGTGCCAGCAGCTTAACAGGGGCAACCATATATTTT.